This T cell receptor (beta chain) was identified during a study of post-analysis software for immune sequencing data. On the study more broadly: Recorded disease courses covered relapsing-remitting, secondary progressive and progressive-relapsing multiple sclerosis. Some patients had no subtype annotation.

This clonotype has more than one count but fewer than ten. Its antigen is still unknown. Germline V gives CDR1 SGHRS, CDR2 YFSETQ. CDR3 length: 17 amino acids. V shed 4 bases, J shed 0 bases, and the junction held 5 bases outside the gene matches. cDNA libraries of TCR beta carried unique molecular identifiers. Input populations of about 0.95 to 10 million T cells gave rise to a few hundred thousand cDNA molecules. MiXCR was run by TCRdb on the PCR reads, yielding one entry per CDR3 protein. The sample shows approximately 570,000 distinct CDR3 sequences, roughly 45% of them seen only once. Findings of the study overall: Multiple sclerosis patients showed significantly lower normalized Chao1 diversity than controls did. Samples prepared in the same batch strongly co-clustered by F measure. Controls had lower frequencies than patients of five or six TRBV segments, which included TRBV5-6, TRBV5-1 and TRBV20-1.

Sequencing was performed on blood. The chain recombines TRBV5-1 with TRBJ2-3, with 13 bases fitting TRBD2. This sequence originates from a girl between 5 and 17 years old with multiple sclerosis. The CDR3 loop is CASSVPGLAGSTDTQYF. In nucleotides, the CDR3 is TGCGCCAGCAGCGTACCGGGACTAGCGGGGAGCACAGATACGCAGTATTTT.